The next 15 T cell receptor beta chains were all read from a single sample in a study of blood T cell repertoires in COVID-19. Repertoires were generated with immunoSEQ multiplex PCR, while TCRdb's copy carries only in-frame clones and drops some. The sample lists 200,000 to 300,000 clones, about 86% seen once, with 1.5% to 2% in the top ten. The sample consisted of peripheral blood. Source of these receptors: a man aged 25 to 40 with active or convalescent COVID-19.

This chain uses TRBV30 with TRBJ2-5; no definite D call. CDR3 length equals 13 residues. Germline CDR1 GTSNPN, CDR2 SVGIG (reference sequence). The germline V and J ends were trimmed by 3 bases and 4 bases, with 12 bases remaining between them. The CDR3 DNA follows: TGTGCCTGGAGCATCGGTCCCGGAGAGACCCAGTACTTC. Its translation: CAWSIGPGETQYF.

V usage is TRBV7-2 and J usage is TRBJ2-4, with D unresolved. CDR1 and CDR2 (germline): SGHTA, FQGNSA. The germline V and J ends were trimmed by 2 bases and 6 bases, with 5 bases remaining between them. The CDR3 contains 12 residues. The CDR3 here is CASSLSLNIQYF. The CDR3 DNA reads TGTGCCAGCAGCTTATCCCTAAACATTCAGTACTTC.

The gene calls are TRBV2 and TRBJ2-1; 14 bases match TRBD2. This CDR3 contains 16 residues. The V gene end was trimmed by 3 bases and the J gene end by 6 bases; junction bases not matched to a gene: 4. The germline V gene encodes CDR1 SNHLY and CDR2 FYNNEI. The CDR3 nucleotides are TGTGCCAGCAGTGATCTGACTAGCGGGGGGGCCAATGAGCAGTTCTTC. Amino acid sequence: CASSDLTSGGANEQFF.

The rearrangement links TRBV28 to TRBJ2-5, with D perhaps TRBD2 (6 bases). Trimming left V 4 bases short and J 3 bases short, with 9 bases between. This CDR3 region has 13 residues. Germline V gene sequence: CDR1 MDHEN, CDR2 SYDVKM. CDR3 sequence: CASSSLAKETQYF. The CDR3 DNA reads as TGTGCCAGCAGTTCACTAGCAAAAGAGACCCAGTACTTC.

The rearrangement uses TRBV11-2 and TRBJ2-5; TRBD1 matches 7 bases. There are 14 residues in the CDR3. Trimming at V came to 5 bases and at J to 0 bases, leaving 3 bases not matched to a gene. Per the germline V gene, CDR1 is SGHAT and CDR2 is FQNNGV. The CDR3 sequence: CASSAQGNQETQYF. The CDR3 DNA sequence: TGTGCCAGCAGCGCACAGGGGAACCAAGAGACCCAGTACTTC.

This chain uses TRBV27 with TRBJ1-1; tentatively, D is TRBD1 (5 bases). Trimming removed 5 bases at V and 0 bases at J, with 13 bases between. The length of the CDR3 is 15 residues. Germline CDR1 is MNHEY and CDR2 is SMNVEV (reference sequence). The DNA for the CDR3 is TGTGCCAGCAGTCCAGACAGTTTAGTGAACACTGAAGCTTTCTTT. It yields the protein CASSPDSLVNTEAFF.

A single count supports this clone. The gene calls are TRBV5-1 and TRBJ1-6, with D perhaps matching TRBD1 (5 bases). Germline CDR1 reads SGHRS; CDR2 reads YFSETQ. This CDR3 spans 14 amino acids. V was clipped by 7 bases and J by 8 bases, with 16 bases between them. CDR3 loop: CASGATDPDSPLHF. CDR3 in DNA: TGCGCCAGCGGGGCGACTGATCCCGATTCACCCCTCCACTTT.

This chain joins TRBV18 and TRBJ1-2; D unclear. CDR3 length: 14 amino acids. V lost 0 bases and J lost 2, with 7 bases in between. The germline CDR1 and CDR2 sequences are KGHSH and LQKENI. CDR3 nucleotides: TGTGCCAGCTCACCACCAGCGTCGAACTATGGCTACACCTTC. Translated, it gives CASSPPASNYGYTF.

The rearrangement links TRBV29-1 to TRBJ1-1; the D gene is possibly TRBD1 (6 bases). CDR1 SQVTM and CDR2 ANQGSEA come from the germline V gene. The V and J ends lost 5 bases and 4 bases respectively, with 14 bases between them. This CDR3 comprises 13 residues. The CDR3 sequence: CSVRGGGSTEAFF. CDR3 DNA: TGCAGCGTTCGGGGGGGCGGGAGCACTGAAGCTTTCTTT.

This clone was seen a single time. The genes are TRBV5-6 and TRBJ1-1; D unclear. Deletions cut 5 bases from V and 0 bases from J, with 23 bases between. This CDR3 region has 18 residues. Germline V lookup: CDR1 SGHDT, CDR2 YYEEEE. The CDR3 DNA follows: TGTGCCAGCAGGAACACGGCGCGGCAGTACCCTGTGAACACTGAAGCTTTCTTT. It translates to CASRNTARQYPVNTEAFF.

V and J are TRBV7-2 and TRBJ2-7, with 9 bases that match TRBD2. CDR3 length equals 15 residues. Germline assignment: CDR1 SGHTA and CDR2 FQGNSA. The J segment lost 6 bases and the V segment lost 4 bases, leaving 10 bases of the junction unmatched. For the CDR3, the DNA is TGTGCCAGCAGCTCGACCGGGACTAGCCTTTCCGAGCAGTACTTC. As protein: CASSSTGTSLSEQYF.

The chain carries TRBV6-1 and TRBJ2-3, with 7 bases identical to TRBD2. V gave up 6 bases and J gave up 2 bases; unmatched junction bases: 8. CDR1 and CDR2 from the germline V gene are MNHNS and SASEGT. This CDR3 comprises 15 residues. The CDR3 region is CASRASGAHTDTQYF. DNA of the CDR3: TGTGCCAGCAGAGCGAGCGGGGCACACACAGATACGCAGTATTTT.

The rearrangement joins TRBV6-1 to TRBJ2-3, with 12 positions matching TRBD2. This CDR3 has 17 residues. Trimming cost V 3 bases and J 0 bases; bases outside gene matches: 4. Germline CDR1 reads MNHNS; CDR2 reads SASEGT. CDR3 sequence reads: CASSDLAGGFSTDTQYF. CDR3 DNA sequence: TGTGCCAGCAGTGATCTAGCGGGGGGGTTCAGCACAGATACGCAGTATTTT.

This chain uses TRBV2 with TRBJ2-7; D possibly corresponds to TRBD1 (5 bases). Trimming pared 2 bases from V and 5 bases from J, leaving 16 bases between. Germline V lookup: CDR1 SNHLY, CDR2 FYNNEI. The CDR3 length is 15 residues. The CDR3 loop reads CASSETQGGKNEQYF. DNA for the CDR3: TGTGCCAGCAGTGAAACCCAGGGCGGCAAAAACGAGCAGTACTTC.

This chain uses TRBV9 with TRBJ2-2, with a possible D match to TRBD2 (7 bases). Germline-derived CDR1 and CDR2 are SGDLS and YYNGEE. CDR3 length: 15 residues. The V end was cut by 2 bases, the J end by 6 bases, with 14 bases between. Written as DNA, the CDR3 is TGTGCCAGCAGCGTGGGCGGGGGCCCCTCCGGGGAGCTGTTTTTT. Protein sequence: CASSVGGGPSGELFF.